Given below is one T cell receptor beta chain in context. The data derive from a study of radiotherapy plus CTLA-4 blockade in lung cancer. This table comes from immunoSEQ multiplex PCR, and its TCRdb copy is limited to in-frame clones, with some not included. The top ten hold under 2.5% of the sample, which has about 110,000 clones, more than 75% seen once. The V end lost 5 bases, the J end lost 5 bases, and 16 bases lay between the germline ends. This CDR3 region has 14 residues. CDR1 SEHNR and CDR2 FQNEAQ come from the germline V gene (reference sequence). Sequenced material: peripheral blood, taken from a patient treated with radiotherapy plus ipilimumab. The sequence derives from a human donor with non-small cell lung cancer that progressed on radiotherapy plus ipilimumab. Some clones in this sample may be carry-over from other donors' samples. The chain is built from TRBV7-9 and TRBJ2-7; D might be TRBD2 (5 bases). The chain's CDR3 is CASSPYPGSHEQYF. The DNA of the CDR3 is TGTGCCAGCAGCCCCTACCCGGGGTCCCACGAGCAGTACTTC.